The sequence of this T cell receptor (beta chain) was determined in a study of blood T cell repertoires in COVID-19. Study summary: The United States, Italy and Spain were the sources of the acute and convalescent COVID-19 samples. T cells, B-cell-depleted T cells, or PBMCs provided the cDNA or gDNA that served as material.

Original data processing: Nucleated cell number was recorded as an estimate derived from reference gene primer amplification. The assay was immunoSEQ multiplex PCR, and TCRdb's table has in-frame clones only and misses some. That table furnishes V, J and clone size, whereas the DNA furnished D and trimming. The table lists under 200,000 clones, 80% of them singletons, with about 3.7% in the top ten. Each recovered donor of Cohort 3 presented with two negative PCRs, clearance, or symptom resolution. Germline values: CDR1 MNHEY, CDR2 SVGAGI. The CDR3 covers 14 residues. The ends were cut back, 0 bases at V and 7 bases at J, with 12 bases in the middle.

The clonotype was recovered from a woman aged 60-75 years who had recovered from COVID-19. V and J are TRBV6-5 and TRBJ1-2, with TRBD1 as a possible D gene (5 bases). Material: PBMCs or T cells enriched from blood (not recorded which). The CDR3 coding sequence is TGTGCCAGCAGTTACTCTCCGGGGGTTGGTGGCTACACCTTC. It is translated as CASSYSPGVGGYTF.